The following is a TCR beta chain sequence with its context. Its target antigen remains unknown. No much larger clone exists at a distance of one base, and base qualities are not known. The sample is drawn from a study of cytomegalovirus exposure and HLA in healthy donors (dated by TCRdb to 2016 to 2017). About the investigation overall: An earlier analysis of under 600 of the donors reported about 290 Gb of sequence data and 100 million to 130 million unique TCR beta sequences from some 180 million T cells. HLA typing covered class I and class II loci at four-digit resolution. Typing coverage differed by locus: A, B, C, DRB1 and DQB1 were typed in roughly 620-640 donors, DQA1 in roughly 500, DPA1 in some 570, and DPB1 in around 440. Rather than using new phenotypic data, the later analysis identified candidate immune exposures from TCR beta sequences and from how often those sequences occurred across donors. All discovery cohort repertoires had been generated on a single sequencing platform. Four to six DR-DQ haplotypes were handled as single units for association and clustering, since linkage in the cohort was strong. An earlier analysis of around 640 of the donors used high-throughput TCR beta sequencing to judge whether each TCR beta V gene segment behaved as functional or pseudogenic. To study patterns of TCR occurrence, a later analysis re-analyzed previously published TCR beta repertoires from around 660 donors and added high-resolution HLA genotyping. Among some 410 genotyped donors of the cohort, an average of approximately 230,000 unique TCR beta nucleotide sequences were sequenced per donor, roughly 20% of them non-productive. Along with the roughly 670-subject first cohort, a separate validation cohort of more than 90 different subjects was used. To predict cytomegalovirus infection status, the study combined high-throughput TCR immunosequencing, statistical association of individual TCRs with disease status, and machine learning. In a later genetic analysis, genome-wide SNP genotypes for about 55% of the roughly 700 donors were used, and that subset was treated as a discovery cohort. The genetic ancestry cluster associated with self-reported Caucasian donors included roughly four fifths of the roughly 380 genotyped donors. An early release covering approximately 600 HLA-typed donors comprised about 300 gigabases of sequencing data and tens of millions of unique TCR sequences. The study aimed to test whether cataloging public T cell receptors could reveal signatures of past pathogen exposure. The study profiled the T cell repertoires of 666 subjects by immunosequencing and related them to cytomegalovirus serostatus. Donor age, sex, ethnicity and CMV serostatus were compiled alongside the repertoire data. Study-wide findings and limitations: Approximately 16 rarely observed V segments, including chromosome 9 orphons, were excluded from the earlier analysis of several hundred of the donors because counts were too low. A later genetic analysis associated a missense DCLRE1C variant with V-gene and J-gene trimming of TCR beta chains, and an independent cohort replicated the association. In a later analysis, HLA-associated TCR beta chains were found to be more clonally expanded and to have lower generation probabilities than equally common non-associated chains. Most TCR sequences were seen in very few donors, while some public TCRs were found in many individuals. Because some donors lacked HLA typing at each locus, the association tests relied only on the typed subset. Presence/absence analyses assumed roughly uniform sequencing depth across donors, an assumption that may not hold. A later analysis reported that several top co-occurrence clusters appeared linked to parvovirus B19, influenza, CMV and Epstein-Barr virus. In a later analysis, most CMV-associated TCR beta chains were found to appear HLA-restricted, with HLA associations seemingly driven largely by CMV exposure. The study listed 164 TCR beta chains as associated with cytomegalovirus. It was suggested by the authors that the approach could potentially be generalized to other disease states and immunological phenotypes. A group of highly shared sequence variants was considered likely to be a technical artifact of the sequencing pipeline. Only TCR beta chains were sequenced in this cohort, and the absence of alpha or paired-chain data limited detectable features. In both the original and validation cohorts, the classifier was reported to diagnose cytomegalovirus status with high specificity and sensitivity. In vitro tests confirmed that a few of the cytomegalovirus-associated TCR beta chains recognize cytomegalovirus antigens. Strong co-occurrence of HLA alleles, especially DR and DQ, made assigning TCR associations to individual alleles difficult. Broadly in line with IMGT annotations, most TCR beta V segments showed up in productive rearrangements about 90% or about 30% of the time in an earlier analysis of several hundred of the donors. A later analysis found that TCR association rates varied across HLA loci, with DRB1 alleles showing the most associated TCRs and HLA-C alleles the fewest. CMV serostatus was the only immune exposure information available for the cohort. Linkage disequilibrium might explain the correlated functional status among segregating V segments, but an unknown experimental factor could not be excluded. A later analysis associated about 17,000 TCR beta sequences with specific HLA alleles at a false discovery rate of 0.05. Compared with the approximately 720-donor mean, donors in an Asian-associated ancestry cluster had fewer N-insertions in productive TCRs, according to a later genetic analysis. A further reported finding was that TCR beta sequences accurately predicted the HLA-A and HLA-B alleles for most subjects in the first cohort.

In total, 500 to 700 healthy bone marrow donors made up the cohort. Cohort members were all nominally healthy when sampled, although unrecorded immune exposures were likely present. The donor tested CMV seronegative, placing the donor among the 300 to 450 seronegative members of the cohort. A peripheral blood sample was provided by each donor, and peripheral blood mononuclear cells were used for TCR beta sequencing. The Qiagen DNeasy Blood Extraction Kit was used to extract genomic DNA from the blood cell samples. The method behind the library was the immunoSEQ multiplex PCR assay. For the multiplex PCR, a mixture combining 60 forward primers for TCR Vbeta segments and 13 reverse primers for TCR Jbeta segments was used. Amplification of the CDR3 region of rearranged TCR beta genes was performed with a multiplex PCR assay on genomic DNA. The Illumina HiSeq System was used to sequence the amplified TCR beta libraries as 87-base-pair reads. Per the authors' processing: In a later analysis, 77 million or so unique TCR beta chains were counted across the approximately 670 repertoires, and roughly 10 million of these chains were shared by at least two donors. Raw reads were error-corrected and collapsed into unique sequences with a nearest-neighbor algorithm that merged closely related sequences to remove PCR and sequencing errors. V, D and J gene segments were assigned by aligning CDR3 sequences to IMGT reference sequences. For a sequence to be retained, a match of at least six nucleotides was required to both a V gene segment and a J gene segment. Rearrangements were called productive when the CDR3 lacked stop codons and stayed in frame with V and J; all others were non-productive. Following IMGT convention, CDR3 was defined as the stretch from the second conserved V-encoded cysteine to the conserved J-encoded phenylalanine. The earlier analysis of 550 to 650 of the donors excluded any sequence lacking an unambiguous match to a single V gene segment. In an earlier analysis of several hundred of the donors, V segments were called functional above 56.7% productive rearrangements and were called segregating when the between-donor standard deviation exceeded 5%. To diagnose cytomegalovirus status from the catalog of TCR beta chain sequences, a statistical classification framework was built. V and J gene assignment, in a later analysis, came from comparing TCR nucleotide sequences with IMGT/GENE-DB human TR gene sequences. Using the TCRdist pipeline, a later analysis assigned CDR3 sequences along with most-parsimonious VDJ recombination scenarios. In a later analysis, every TCR beta chain was defined by the combination of its CDR3 amino acid sequence and its V-gene family, and reads without a unique V-gene family were dropped. To address suspected cross-contamination and a sequencing artifact, a later analysis removed 592 highly shared, low-generation-probability nucleotide sequences. A later analysis calculated a clonal expansion index for each public chain from normalized within-repertoire ranks of inferred template counts. A later analysis computed generation probabilities with a VDJ recombination model fitted to out-of-frame rearrangements, and checked the results against IGoR. Hypergeometric tests were used in a later analysis to score TCR-TCR, TCR-HLA and TCR-CMV co-occurrence, with a repertoire-size bias correction applied to the TCR pairs. A later analysis estimated false discovery rates by permuting HLA or CMV assignments 20 times. In a later analysis, co-occurring TCRs were grouped with DBSCAN, and TCRdist sequence similarity was added when clustering was performed within HLA-allele-positive subsets. For co-occurrence clustering, repertoires with fewer than 30,000 or more than 120,000 public chains were excluded, along with a handful of repertoires with anomalous nucleotide sharing. Here the immuneACCESS table is served through TCRdb, limited to in-frame sequences with V and J called. Missing clones are a known gap in these copies; in checked studies unresolved V genes cover under half, and the rest lacks a known reason. The D gene and trimming were derived from the DNA, and the V and J assignments and clone size from that table. Across this sample there are around 190,000 clones, with less than 80% seen only once. The top ten clonotypes cover around 0.69% of the sample.

This clonotype was obtained from a woman in her thirties or forties in good health and CMV-seronegative. The sequenced sample was PBMCs.

DNA sequence: TGTGCCAGCAGTCCCGGGACTAGCGGCAAAGCAAGGGACGAGCAGTACTTC. Its protein product is CASSPGTSGKARDEQYF. Recombination linked TRBV11-1 to TRBJ2-7, with TRBD2 matching 11 junction bases. The CDR3 runs 17 residues from the cysteine to the phenylalanine. The kept DNA is CDR3 alone, 51 bases in frame from the first base. Looking up the germline V gene (reference sequence) yields CDR1 SGHAT and CDR2 FQDESV. Unmatched junction bases come to 15, with V trimmed by 6 bases and J by 5 bases.